Listed here are 17 T cell receptor beta chains from one sample, sequenced in a study of identical twins. Each CDR3 protein gets one entry after TCRdb re-called the 5' RACE reads with MiXCR. The sample includes 1,800,000 or so distinct CDR3 sequences, around 29% of them seen just once. Material for sequencing was cord blood. The source of these receptors is a newborn girl in good health.

The CDR3 coding sequence is TGCGCCAGCAGTCCCACCCAGGGGACACCCCTCCACTTT. Amino acid sequence: CASSPTQGTPLHF. The chain couples TRBV5-1 to TRBJ1-6; D is perhaps TRBD1 (6 bases). V shed 5 bases and J shed 11 bases, with 14 bases lying between them. The CDR3 has 13 amino acids. Per germline, CDR1 SGHRS and CDR2 YFSETQ.

There are many counts of this clonotype. The chain is built from TRBV2 and TRBJ1-2, with D maybe TRBD1 (6 bases). The germline V gene encodes CDR1 SNHLY and CDR2 FYNNEI. There are 12 residues in the CDR3. The V gene lost 6 bases and the J gene lost 4 bases, with 9 bases spanning the gap. CDR3 DNA: TGTGCCAGCAGGGACAGCTCCTATGGCTACACCTTC. Protein sequence: CASRDSSYGYTF.

The J gene is TRBJ1-1, the V gene TRBV29-1, with a possible D match to TRBD1 (6 bases). The ends were cut back, 7 bases at V and 3 bases at J, with 9 bases in the middle. The length of the CDR3 is 11 residues. Germline lookup yields CDR1 SQVTM and CDR2 ANQGSEA. DNA of the CDR3: TGCAGCGATAACAGGGACACTGAAGCTTTCTTT. Amino acid sequence: CSDNRDTEAFF.

This clonotype was observed a handful of times. The V and J genes are TRBV20-1 and TRBJ2-7, with D hard to call. This CDR3 contains 11 residues. The ends were cut back, 6 bases at V and 2 bases at J, with 8 bases in the middle. Germline CDR1 is DFQATT and CDR2 is SNEGSKA (reference sequence). CDR3 coding DNA: TGCAGTGCCCAGCCTGCCTACGAGCAGTACTTC. Encoded protein: CSAQPAYEQYF.

This clonotype was observed a few times. V gene TRBV12-3 or TRBV12-4 combines with J gene TRBJ2-2, with 8 positions matching TRBD2. The CDR3 extends over 15 amino acids. Unmatched junction bases numbered 4, after V lost 5 bases and J lost 2 bases. The CDR3 bases are TGTGCCAGCAGTCCGACTAGCGTAAACACCGGGGAGCTGTTTTTT. This encodes CASSPTSVNTGELFF.

Many counts were recorded for this clonotype. The chain is built from TRBV24-1 and TRBJ2-1; 9 bases map to TRBD2. The CDR3 totals 14 residues. Germline CDR1 and CDR2: KGHDR and SFDVKD. V gave up 9 bases and J gave up 7 bases; unmatched junction bases: 9. As DNA, the CDR3 is TGTGCCACCGGAATAGCGGGGGTATCAAATGAGCAGTTCTTC. This gives the protein CATGIAGVSNEQFF.

CDR3 loop: CASSAAGDSYEQYF. In DNA form, the CDR3 reads TGCGCCAGCAGCGCCGCGGGAGACTCCTACGAGCAGTACTTC. This chain links TRBV5-1 with TRBJ2-7; 7 bases line up with TRBD2. Germline V gives CDR1 SGHRS, CDR2 YFSETQ. This CDR3 has 14 residues. Germline trimming cut 4 bases from V and 0 bases from J; bases unmatched to any gene: 4.

This clonotype was counted a few times. The chain employs TRBV4-2 and TRBJ1-2; the match to TRBD1 covers 9 bases. This CDR3 is 17 amino acids long. Germline lookup yields CDR1 LGHNA and CDR2 YNFKEQ. Trimming took 0 bases from V and 4 from J; bases not matched to a gene: 9. CDR3 sequence (DNA): TGTGCCAGCAGCCAAGATGGGGACAGGGTCCCTGTCTATGGCTACACCTTC. Encoded protein: CASSQDGDRVPVYGYTF.

This clonotype was detected a few times. This chain connects TRBV4-2 to TRBJ1-1; 7 bases align to TRBD1. V gave up 2 bases and J gave up 3 bases; unmatched junction bases: 12. The CDR3 is 17 amino acids. CDR1 and CDR2 from the germline V gene are LGHNA and YNFKEQ. The CDR3 sequence: CASSQPRKGASHTEAFF. DNA of the CDR3: TGTGCCAGCAGCCAACCGAGGAAGGGGGCGTCACACACTGAAGCTTTCTTT.

The chain uses TRBV20-1 and TRBJ2-1; D gene uncertain. Trimming left V 6 bases short and J 8 bases short, with 20 bases between. Germline CDR1 and CDR2: DFQATT and SNEGSKA (reference sequence). CDR3 length: 14 residues. CDR3 loop: CSALTGPSAHEQFF. CDR3 sequence (DNA): TGCAGTGCCCTGACCGGGCCCTCAGCCCATGAGCAGTTCTTC.

The chain employs TRBV20-1 and TRBJ2-3; TRBD2 agrees at 7 bases. Unmatched junction bases numbered 6, after V lost 2 bases and J lost 1 base. Germline V gene data show CDR1 as DFQATT and CDR2 as SNEGSKA (reference sequence). This CDR3 comprises 15 residues. The CDR3 here is CSARKSGTRTDTQYF. The CDR3 nucleotides read TGCAGTGCTAGAAAGAGCGGGACCCGCACAGATACGCAGTATTTT.

This clonotype was seen only a few times. The chain uses TRBV28 and TRBJ2-1; 13 bases agree with TRBD2. After removal of 5 bases from V and 5 bases from J, the junction contained 9 bases not matched to a gene. This CDR3 contains 17 residues. CDR1 MDHEN and CDR2 SYDVKM come from the germline V gene. CDR3 loop: CASSPYGLAGVNNEQFF. DNA of the CDR3: TGTGCCAGCAGTCCTTATGGACTAGCGGGAGTCAACAATGAGCAGTTCTTC.

The V call is TRBV20-1, the J call TRBJ1-1; TRBD1 matches at 9 bases. V lost 6 bases and J lost 3; bases outside the gene matches: 8. Germline CDR1 reads DFQATT; CDR2 reads SNEGSKA (reference sequence). This CDR3 has 14 residues. CDR3 DNA: TGCAGTGCGAAACCGGGACAGGGATACACTGAAGCTTTCTTT. It is translated as CSAKPGQGYTEAFF.

This clonotype showed up many times. Written as DNA, the CDR3 is TGTGCCAGCAGTTACCGGGACAGTAATTCACCCCTCCACTTT. It codes for CASSYRDSNSPLHF. J is TRBJ1-6 and V is TRBV27, with TRBD1 matching over 7 bases. V shed 4 bases, J shed 6 bases, and the junction held 3 bases outside the gene matches. Germline CDR1 and CDR2: MNHEY and SMNVEV (reference sequence). The CDR3 totals 14 residues.

This clonotype was observed a handful of times. The V gene is TRBV3-1, the J gene TRBJ1-2; no clear D. The CDR3 totals 17 residues. Germline V gene data show CDR1 as LGHDT and CDR2 as YNNKEL (reference sequence). Trimming stripped 5 bases from V and 0 bases from J, with 19 bases between. CDR3 DNA sequence: TGTGCCAGCAGCTTTACAGCGCGCCGAATTCCTAACTATGGCTACACCTTC. Translated, it gives CASSFTARRIPNYGYTF.

The V and J genes are TRBV29-1 and TRBJ2-7; the D gene is possibly TRBD1 (6 bases). The CDR3 extends over 13 amino acids. Trimming removed 6 bases from V and 7 bases from J, with 19 bases in between. Germline V CDR1 and CDR2: SQVTM, ANQGSEA. Written as DNA, the CDR3 is TGCAGCGTCCTCAGGGGCTTCTACAATGAGCAGTACTTC. Translated: CSVLRGFYNEQYF.

Concerning this clonotype itself: At one of its ends the junction is not consistent with the germline gene, which may arise from a read error. The gene calls are TRBV20-1 and TRBJ1-3, with 9 bases identical to TRBD1. The CDR3 runs 13 residues. Germline CDR1 reads DFQATT; CDR2 reads SNEGSKA (reference sequence). CDR3 sequence: CSAQGAKGNTIYF. In DNA, the CDR3 is TGTAGTGCACAGGGGGCGAAAGGAAACACCATATATTTT.